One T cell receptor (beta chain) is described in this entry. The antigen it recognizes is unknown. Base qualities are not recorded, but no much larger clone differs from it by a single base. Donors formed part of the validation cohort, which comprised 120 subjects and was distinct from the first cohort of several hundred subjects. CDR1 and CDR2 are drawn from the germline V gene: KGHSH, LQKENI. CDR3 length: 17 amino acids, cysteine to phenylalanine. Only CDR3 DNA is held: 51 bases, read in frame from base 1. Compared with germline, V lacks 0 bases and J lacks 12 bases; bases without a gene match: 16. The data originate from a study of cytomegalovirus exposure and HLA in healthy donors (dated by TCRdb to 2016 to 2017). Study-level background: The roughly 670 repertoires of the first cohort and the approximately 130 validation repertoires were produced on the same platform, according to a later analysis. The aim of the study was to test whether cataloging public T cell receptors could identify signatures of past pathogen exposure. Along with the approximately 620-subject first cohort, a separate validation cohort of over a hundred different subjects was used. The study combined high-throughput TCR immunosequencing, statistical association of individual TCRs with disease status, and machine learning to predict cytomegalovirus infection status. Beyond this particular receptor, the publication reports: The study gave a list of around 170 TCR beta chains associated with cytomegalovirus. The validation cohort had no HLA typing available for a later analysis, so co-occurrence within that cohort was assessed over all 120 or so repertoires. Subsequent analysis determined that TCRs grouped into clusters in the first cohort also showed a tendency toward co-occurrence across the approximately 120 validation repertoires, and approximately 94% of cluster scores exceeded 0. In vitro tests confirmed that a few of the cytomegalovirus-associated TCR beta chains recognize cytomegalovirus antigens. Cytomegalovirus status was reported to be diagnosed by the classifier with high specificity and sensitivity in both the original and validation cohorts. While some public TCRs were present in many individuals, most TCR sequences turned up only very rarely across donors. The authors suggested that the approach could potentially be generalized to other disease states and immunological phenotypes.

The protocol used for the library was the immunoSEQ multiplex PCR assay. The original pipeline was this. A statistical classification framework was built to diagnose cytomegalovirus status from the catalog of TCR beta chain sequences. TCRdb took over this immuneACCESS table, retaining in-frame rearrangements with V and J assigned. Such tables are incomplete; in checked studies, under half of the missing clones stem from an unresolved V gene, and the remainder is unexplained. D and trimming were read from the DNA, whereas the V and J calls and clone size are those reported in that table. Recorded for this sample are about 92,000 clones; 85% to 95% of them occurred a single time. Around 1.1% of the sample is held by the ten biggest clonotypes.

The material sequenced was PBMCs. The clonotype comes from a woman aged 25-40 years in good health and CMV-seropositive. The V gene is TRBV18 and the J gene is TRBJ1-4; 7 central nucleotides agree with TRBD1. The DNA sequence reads TGTGCCAGCTCACCACCCTGGAAGAAGAGGGGGCCCGGTGAACTGTTTTTT. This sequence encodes CASSPPWKKRGPGELFF.